The rows below give T cell receptor beta chains drawn from one sample of a study of identifying expanded T cells in peripheral blood. Repertoires were generated with immunoSEQ multiplex PCR, while TCRdb's copy carries only in-frame clones and drops some. The sample consists of about 100,000 clones, roughly nine tenths of them appearing once. Sequenced sample: blood. The receptors here all came from a person aged 18 to 75 in good health. The CDR3 runs from the conserved cysteine through the conserved F or W. A D gene is named only where the DNA matches it firmly. Clone size appears in some rows only: once, few, many, or a class for an expanded clone.

>NA|TRBJ2-3|NA|TRBV18
TGTGCCAGCTCACCTTTGGGGGCTGCAGATACGCAGTATTTT
CASSPLGAADTQYF
>TRBD1|TRBJ2-7|few|TRBV7-6
TGTGCCAGCAGCCGCGCCCGGGGAAACAGGGGTACCGCCTACGAGCAGTACTTC
CASSRARGNRGTAYEQYF
>NA|TRBJ1-4|NA|TRBV11-2
TGTGCCAGCAGCTTAGGGAGCGAAAAACTGTTTTTT
CASSLGSEKLFF
>TRBD2|TRBJ2-7|once|TRBV28
TGTGCCAGCAGTTTGGGAGGGGTCCACGAGCAGTACTTC
CASSLGGVHEQYF
>NA|TRBJ1-1|NA|TRBV29-1
TGCAGCGTTGCAATCGGGATGTTTAGGACTGAAGCTTTCTTT
CSVAIGMFRTEAFF
>NA|TRBJ1-6|once|TRBV18
TGTGCCAGCTCCCCGGGGGGAGGGAGCAATTCACCCCTCCACTTT
CASSPGGGSNSPLHF
>NA|TRBJ2-7|NA|TRBV28
TGTGCCAGCAGTTTACCCGTAGGTTCCGGCTCCTACGAGCAGTACTTC
CASSLPVGSGSYEQYF
>NA|TRBJ1-2|NA|TRBV7-9
TGTGCCAGCCAGGCGTCTAGGAACTATGGCTACACCTTC
CASQASRNYGYTF
>NA|TRBJ1-1|NA|TRBV4-3
TGCGCCAGCAGCCAAGATGAAAGACTGACAGTGGAAGCTTTCTTT
CASSQDERLTVEAFF
>NA|TRBJ2-4|NA|TRBV6-7
TGTGCCAGCAGCCCCGTGGGGTCAAAAGGCGGTAAAAACATTCAGTACTTC
CASSPVGSKGGKNIQYF
>NA|TRBJ2-3|NA|TRBV9
TGTGCCAGCAGCCCTCCCCTGGGGAGCACAGATACGCAGTATTTT
CASSPPLGSTDTQYF
>NA|TRBJ2-7|NA|TRBV18
TGTGCCAGCTCAACCCCGGGCCGGAACTACGAGCAGTACTTC
CASSTPGRNYEQYF
>NA|TRBJ2-7|NA|TRBV5-1
TGCGCCAGCAGCCCCTCACAGGGCTACGAGCAGTACTTC
CASSPSQGYEQYF
>NA|TRBJ1-2|NA|TRBV7-2
TGTGCCAGCAGCTTAGGGTTCGCCCGAAACTATGGCTACACCTTC
CASSLGFARNYGYTF
>TRBD1|TRBJ1-3|NA|TRBV5-1
TGCGCCAGCAGCCATGCACAGGGGTACACCATATATTTT
CASSHAQGYTIYF
>NA|TRBJ1-2|NA|TRBV27
TGTGCCAGCAGTTTAGGAGGGAACTATGGCTACACCTTC
CASSLGGNYGYTF
>NA|TRBJ1-5|NA|TRBV30
TGTGCCTGGAGTGTGAGTGGACAGTATCAGCCCCAGCATTTT
CAWSVSGQYQPQHF
>TRBD1|TRBJ2-7|NA|TRBV13
TGTGCCAGCAGCTTAACTCAGACAGGGAGTTACGAGCAGTACTTC
CASSLTQTGSYEQYF
>NA|TRBJ1-4|NA|TRBV10-3
TGTGCCATCAGTGAGTCGCAGAGGCAGAATGAAAAACTGTTTTTT
CAISESQRQNEKLFF
>TRBD1|TRBJ1-2|NA|TRBV5-6
TGTGCCAGCAGCCCCAGGGGGCGCGACTATGGCTACACCTTC
CASSPRGRDYGYTF
>TRBD1|TRBJ1-4|NA|TRBV7-8
TGTGCCAGCAGCTTAACCGGGACAGAGAAGGAAAAACTGTTTTTT
CASSLTGTEKEKLFF
>NA|TRBJ2-7|NA|TRBV6-5
TGTGCCAGCAGTTACTCTGGGGCCACCTACGAGCAGTACTTC
CASSYSGATYEQYF
>TRBD2|TRBJ2-7|NA|TRBV5-1
TGCGCCAGCAGCTTGGGACTAGCGGATAGCTCCTACGAGCAGTACTTC
CASSLGLADSSYEQYF
>NA|TRBJ2-5|NA|TRBV7-2
TGTGCCAGCAGCCCTAGAGGGGGGAACACGCGTGAGACCCAGTACTTC
CASSPRGGNTRETQYF
>TRBD2|TRBJ2-7|NA|TRBV19
TGTGCCAGTAGTACCCTAGCGGGACCTTACGAGCAGTACTTC
CASSTLAGPYEQYF
>NA|TRBJ2-5|few|TRBV7-6
TGTGCCAGCAGCTCCACCCGGGGGCGAGAGACCCAGTACTTC
CASSSTRGRETQYF
>TRBD2|TRBJ2-7|NA|TRBV6-5
TGTGCCAGCACTAGTACAGGCGGGGGCTCCTACGAGCAGTACTTC
CASTSTGGGSYEQYF
>NA|TRBJ1-1|once|TRBV7-2
TGTGCCAGCAGCCTACCCTACACTGAAGCTTTCTTT
CASSLPYTEAFF
>NA|TRBJ2-5|NA|TRBV6-5
TGTGCCAGCAGTTACGGAAGGGGGAGGCAGTACTTC
CASSYGRGRQYF
>NA|TRBJ1-2|NA|TRBV27
TGTGCCAGCAGTCCCTTGGGGAGGGAAGGTGGCTACACCTTC
CASSPLGREGGYTF
>TRBD1|TRBJ1-4|NA|TRBV4-2
TGTGCCAGCAGCCAGCAGGGGGACGGAGAAGAAAAACTGTTTTTT
CASSQQGDGEEKLFF
>NA|TRBJ1-4|NA|TRBV4-3
TGCGCCAGCAGCCAACGAGAGGAAAAACTGTTTTTT
CASSQREEKLFF
>TRBD1|TRBJ1-2|NA|TRBV9
TGTGCCAGCAGCGTGACCGATCGGCCGGGGACAGAGTATGGCTACACCTTC
CASSVTDRPGTEYGYTF
>NA|TRBJ2-3|NA|TRBV5-6
TGTGCCAGCAGCTTCGGATTCACAGATACGCAGTATTTT
CASSFGFTDTQYF
>NA|TRBJ1-5|NA|TRBV4-3
TGCGCCAGCAGCCAAGATAGGGCGAGTAATCAGCCCCAGCATTTT
CASSQDRASNQPQHF
>NA|TRBJ1-2|NA|TRBV20-1
TGCAGTGCTAGGGGGTTCGGTGGCTACACCTTC
CSARGFGGYTF
>TRBD1|TRBJ1-2|NA|TRBV6-6
TGTGCCAGCAGTTACTCGTCCATGGGACAGGGCTATGGCTACACCTTC
CASSYSSMGQGYGYTF